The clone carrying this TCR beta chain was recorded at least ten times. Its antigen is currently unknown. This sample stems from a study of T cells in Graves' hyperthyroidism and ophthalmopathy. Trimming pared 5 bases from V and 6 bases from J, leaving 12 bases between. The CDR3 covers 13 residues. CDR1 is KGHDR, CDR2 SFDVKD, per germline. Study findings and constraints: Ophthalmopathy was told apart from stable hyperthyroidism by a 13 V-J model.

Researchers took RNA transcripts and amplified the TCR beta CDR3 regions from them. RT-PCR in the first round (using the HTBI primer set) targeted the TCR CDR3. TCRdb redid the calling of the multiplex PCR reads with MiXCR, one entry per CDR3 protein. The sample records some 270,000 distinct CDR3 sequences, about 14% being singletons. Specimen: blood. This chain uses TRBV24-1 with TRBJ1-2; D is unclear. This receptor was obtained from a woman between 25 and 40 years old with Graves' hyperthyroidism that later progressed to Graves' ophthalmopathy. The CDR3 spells CATSVAGLDGYTF. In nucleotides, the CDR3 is TGTGCCACCAGTGTAGCGGGGTTAGATGGCTACACCTTC.